This T cell receptor beta chain was found in a study of response to subunit inactivated influenza vaccine. The trim removed 9 bases at V and 15 bases at J, leaving 14 bases unmatched. Germline CDR1 reads KGHDR; CDR2 reads SFDVKD. The CDR3 is made up of 13 amino acids. TCRdb ran MiXCR on the RT-PCR reads and lists one entry per CDR3 protein. The data contain about 530,000 distinct CDR3 sequences, roughly 13% of them singletons. Study outcomes and limitations: Researchers suggested that each seasonal influenza vaccination recruits few new T cells.

This clonotype was recorded a few times. Its antigen is unidentified. Sequenced here: PBMCs from blood, sampled more than 35 days after vaccination. The rearrangement uses TRBV24-1 and TRBJ2-1, with 9 positions matching TRBD2. The TCR was taken from a man over 45 who received an inactivated influenza vaccine. The CDR3 spells CATEHILAGVGFF. CDR3 in DNA: TGTGCCACCGAACACATTTTAGCGGGAGTGGGGTTCTTC.